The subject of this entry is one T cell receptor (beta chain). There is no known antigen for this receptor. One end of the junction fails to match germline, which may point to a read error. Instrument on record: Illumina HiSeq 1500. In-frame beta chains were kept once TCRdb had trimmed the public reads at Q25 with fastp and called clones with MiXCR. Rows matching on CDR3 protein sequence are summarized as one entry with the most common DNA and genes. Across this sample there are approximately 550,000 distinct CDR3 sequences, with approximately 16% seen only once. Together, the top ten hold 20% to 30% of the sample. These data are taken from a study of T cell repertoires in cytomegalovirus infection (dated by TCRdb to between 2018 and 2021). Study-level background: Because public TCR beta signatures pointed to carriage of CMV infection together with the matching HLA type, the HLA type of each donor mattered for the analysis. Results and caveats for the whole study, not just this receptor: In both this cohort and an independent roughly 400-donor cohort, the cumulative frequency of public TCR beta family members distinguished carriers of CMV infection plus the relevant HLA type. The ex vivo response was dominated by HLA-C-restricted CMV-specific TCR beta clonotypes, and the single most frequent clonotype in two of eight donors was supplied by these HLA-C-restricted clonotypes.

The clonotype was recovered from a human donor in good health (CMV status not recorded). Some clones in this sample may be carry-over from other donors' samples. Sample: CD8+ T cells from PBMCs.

The DNA is TGCAGTACTAGGGCACCTCACTATGGCTACACCTTC. Its translation reads: CSTRAPHYGYTF. Recombination connected TRBV20-1 to TRBJ1-2; the D gene identity is not certain. Including cysteine and phenylalanine, the CDR3 has 12 amino acids. The retained sequence is limited to the CDR3, 36 bases, with the frame set at the first base. CDR1 and CDR2 (DFQATT, SNEGSKA) derive from the germline V gene (reference sequence).